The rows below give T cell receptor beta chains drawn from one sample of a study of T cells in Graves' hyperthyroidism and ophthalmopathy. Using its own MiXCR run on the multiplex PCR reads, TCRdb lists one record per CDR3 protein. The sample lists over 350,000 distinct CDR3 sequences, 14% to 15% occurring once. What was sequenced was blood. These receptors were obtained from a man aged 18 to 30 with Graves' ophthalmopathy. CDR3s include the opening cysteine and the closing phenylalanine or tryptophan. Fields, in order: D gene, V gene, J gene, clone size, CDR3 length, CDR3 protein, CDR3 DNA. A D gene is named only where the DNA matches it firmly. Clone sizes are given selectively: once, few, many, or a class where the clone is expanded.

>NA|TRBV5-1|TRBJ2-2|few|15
CASSLIAVGSGELFF
TGCGCCAGCAGCCTCATAGCGGTGGGGTCCGGGGAGCTGTTTTTT
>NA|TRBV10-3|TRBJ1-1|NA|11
CAISEGPEAFF
TGTGCCATCAGTGAGGGGCCTGAAGCTTTCTTT
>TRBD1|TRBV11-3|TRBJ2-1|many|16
CASSLDRVGGRNEQFF
TGTGCCAGCAGCTTAGATCGAGTAGGGGGCAGGAATGAGCAGTTCTTC
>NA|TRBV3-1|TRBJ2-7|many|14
CASSQSLSSYEQYF
TGTGCCAGCAGCCAGTCCCTTAGCTCCTACGAGCAGTACTTC
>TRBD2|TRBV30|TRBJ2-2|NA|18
CAWSARLLAGGGTGELFF
TGTGCCTGGAGCGCTCGTCTACTAGCGGGAGGCGGAACCGGGGAGCTGTTTTTT
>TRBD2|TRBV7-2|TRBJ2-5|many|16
CASSLEQRGGVETQYF
TGTGCCAGCAGCTTAGAACAGCGGGGGGGCGTTGAGACCCAGTACTTC
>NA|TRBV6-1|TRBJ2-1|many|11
CASKVNYEQFF
TGTGCCAGCAAGGTCAACTATGAGCAGTTCTTC
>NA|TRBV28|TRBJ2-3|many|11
CASSWMDTQYF
TGTGCCAGCAGTTGGATGGATACGCAGTATTTT
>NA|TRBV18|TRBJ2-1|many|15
CASSDQGGIYNEQFF
TGTGCCAGCTCAGATCAGGGGGGTATCTACAATGAGCAGTTCTTC
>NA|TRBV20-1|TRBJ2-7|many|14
CSARGAGEGYEQYF
TGCAGTGCTAGGGGTGCAGGGGAGGGTTACGAGCAGTACTTC
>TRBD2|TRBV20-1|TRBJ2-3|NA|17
CSARGPGLAGGTDTQYF
TGCAGTGCTAGAGGGCCGGGACTAGCGGGGGGCACAGATACGCAGTATTTT
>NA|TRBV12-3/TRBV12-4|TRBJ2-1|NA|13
CASSLEVVGEQFF
TGTGCCAGCAGTTTAGAGGTAGTCGGAGAGCAGTTCTTC
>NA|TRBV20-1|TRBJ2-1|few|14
CSAMPRSYYNEQFF
TGCAGTGCTATGCCCCGGTCTTACTACAATGAGCAGTTCTTC
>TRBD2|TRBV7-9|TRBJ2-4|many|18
CASSSERTSGGAKNIQYF
TGTGCCAGCAGCTCCGAACGGACTAGCGGAGGAGCCAAAAACATTCAGTACTTC
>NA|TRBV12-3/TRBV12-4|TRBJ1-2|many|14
CASRSTGKSYGYTF
TGTGCCAGCAGATCCACAGGAAAATCCTATGGCTACACCTTC
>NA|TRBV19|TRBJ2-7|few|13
CASSFGQYYEQYF
TGTGCCAGTAGTTTCGGACAGTACTACGAGCAGTACTTC
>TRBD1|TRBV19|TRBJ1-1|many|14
CASSPRAGGTEAFF
TGTGCCAGTAGCCCGAGGGCAGGGGGGACTGAAGCTTTCTTT
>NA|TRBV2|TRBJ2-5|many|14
CASSDGGLAETQYF
TGTGCCAGCAGTGACGGGGGCCTAGCGGAGACCCAGTACTTC
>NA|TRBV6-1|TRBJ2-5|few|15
CATTIQVGGGETQYF
TGTGCCACCACCATTCAGGTGGGGGGTGGGGAGACCCAGTACTTC
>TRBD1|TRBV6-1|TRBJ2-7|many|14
CASSPQGETYEQYF
TGTGCCAGCAGTCCACAGGGGGAAACCTACGAGCAGTACTTC
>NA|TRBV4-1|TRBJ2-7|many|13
CASSQEGKSQQYF
TGCGCCAGCAGCCAAGAGGGGAAAAGCCAGCAGTACTTC
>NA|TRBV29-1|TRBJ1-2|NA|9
CSVATGLTF
TGCAGCGTGGCTACAGGGCTCACCTTC
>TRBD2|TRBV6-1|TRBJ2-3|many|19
CASSHGVGAGGASTDTQYF
TGTGCCAGCAGCCACGGCGTCGGAGCGGGAGGAGCTAGCACAGATACGCAGTATTTT
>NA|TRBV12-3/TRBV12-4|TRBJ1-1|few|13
CASSRSMNTEAFF
TGTGCCAGCAGTCGATCAATGAACACTGAAGCTTTCTTT
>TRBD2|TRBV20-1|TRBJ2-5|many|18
CSAKATSGGPIRGETQYF
TGCAGTGCTAAAGCGACTAGCGGGGGGCCGATCAGAGGGGAGACCCAGTACTTC
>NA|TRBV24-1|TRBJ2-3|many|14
CATSDPQKTDTQYF
TGTGCCACCAGTGATCCCCAGAAAACAGATACGCAGTATTTT
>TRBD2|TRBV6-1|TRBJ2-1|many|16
CASSFSGSRSYNEQFF
TGTGCCAGCAGTTTCAGCGGGAGTAGGTCCTACAATGAGCAGTTCTTC
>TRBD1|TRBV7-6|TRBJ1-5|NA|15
CASSFSGDRSQPQHF
TGTGCCAGCAGCTTCTCCGGGGACAGGAGTCAGCCCCAGCATTTT
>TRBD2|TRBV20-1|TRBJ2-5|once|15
CSARDSSGSGETQYF
TGCAGTGCTAGAGATAGTAGCGGGAGTGGAGAGACCCAGTACTTC
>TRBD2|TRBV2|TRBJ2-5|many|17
CASRGHGGGLPAETQYF
TGTGCCAGCAGGGGCCACGGGGGGGGGCTCCCAGCGGAGACCCAGTACTTC
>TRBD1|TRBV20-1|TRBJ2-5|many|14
CSARDGGQGETQYF
TGCAGTGCTAGAGATGGGGGACAGGGGGAGACCCAGTACTTC
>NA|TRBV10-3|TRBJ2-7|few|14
CAISESRGKGEQYF
TGTGCCATCAGTGAGTCCAGGGGAAAGGGCGAGCAGTACTTC
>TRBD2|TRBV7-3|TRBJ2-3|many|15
CASTGASGSTDTQYF
TGTGCCAGTACAGGGGCTAGCGGGAGTACGGATACGCAGTATTTT
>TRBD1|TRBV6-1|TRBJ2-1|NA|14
CASSSDRARNEQFF
TGTGCCAGCAGTTCGGACAGGGCCCGGAATGAGCAGTTCTTC
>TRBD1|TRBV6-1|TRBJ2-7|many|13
CASMRDRSYEQYF
TGTGCCAGCATGAGGGACAGGTCCTACGAGCAGTACTTC
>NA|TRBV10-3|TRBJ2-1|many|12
CAIRLAGNEQFF
TGTGCCATCAGACTAGCAGGCAATGAGCAGTTCTTC
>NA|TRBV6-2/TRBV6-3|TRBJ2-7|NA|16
CASSPTTGTGLYEQYF
TGTGCCAGCAGCCCGACTACCGGGACTGGGCTCTACGAGCAGTACTTC
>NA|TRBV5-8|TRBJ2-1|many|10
CASSLVEQFF
TGTGCCAGCAGCTTGGTTGAGCAGTTCTTC
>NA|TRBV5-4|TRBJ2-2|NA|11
CASRGAGELFF
TGTGCCAGTCGAGGGGCCGGGGAGCTGTTTTTT
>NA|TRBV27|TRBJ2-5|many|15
CASARGYGGQETQYF
TGTGCCAGCGCCCGAGGTTATGGGGGGCAGGAGACCCAGTACTTC
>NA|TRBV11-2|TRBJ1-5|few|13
CASSFKGSWPQHF
TGTGCCAGCAGCTTTAAAGGGTCCTGGCCCCAGCATTTT
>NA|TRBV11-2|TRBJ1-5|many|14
CASSFTGNNQPQHF
TGTGCCAGCAGCTTCACAGGAAACAATCAGCCCCAGCATTTT